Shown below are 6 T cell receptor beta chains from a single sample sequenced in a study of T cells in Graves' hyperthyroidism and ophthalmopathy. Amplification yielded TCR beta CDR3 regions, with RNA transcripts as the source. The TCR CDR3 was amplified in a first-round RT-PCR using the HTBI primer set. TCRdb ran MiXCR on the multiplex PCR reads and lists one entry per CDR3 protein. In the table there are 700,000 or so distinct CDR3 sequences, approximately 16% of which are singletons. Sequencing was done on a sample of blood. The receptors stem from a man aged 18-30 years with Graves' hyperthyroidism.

The CDR3 nucleotides are TGTGCCTCGCAGCCGACACCGAACACCGGGGAGCTGTTTTTT. As protein: CASQPTPNTGELFF. This rearrangement joins TRBV2 to TRBJ2-2; no reliable D call. Deletions cut 11 bases from V and 0 bases from J, with 13 bases between. Germline lookup yields CDR1 SNHLY and CDR2 FYNNEI. The CDR3 has 14 amino acids. Variable domain in full (rest from reference TRBV2 and TRBJ2-2): EPEVTQTPSHQVTQMGQEVILRCVPISNHLYFYWYRQILGQKVEFLVSFYNNEISEKSEIFDDQFSVERPDGSNFTLKIRSTKLEDSAMYFCASQPTPNTGELFFGEGSRLTVL.

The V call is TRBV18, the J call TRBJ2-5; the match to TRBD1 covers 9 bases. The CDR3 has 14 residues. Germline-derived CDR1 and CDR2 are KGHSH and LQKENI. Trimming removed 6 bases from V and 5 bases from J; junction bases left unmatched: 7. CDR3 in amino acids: CASSQGQGPETQYF. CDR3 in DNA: TGTGCCAGCTCCCAGGGACAGGGTCCCGAGACCCAGTACTTC. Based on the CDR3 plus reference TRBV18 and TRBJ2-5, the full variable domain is NAGVMQNPRHLVRRRGQEARLRCSPMKGHSHVYWYRQLPEEGLKFMVYLQKENIIDESGMPKERFSAEFPKEGPSILRIQQVVRGDSAAYFCASSQGQGPETQYFGPGTRLLVL.

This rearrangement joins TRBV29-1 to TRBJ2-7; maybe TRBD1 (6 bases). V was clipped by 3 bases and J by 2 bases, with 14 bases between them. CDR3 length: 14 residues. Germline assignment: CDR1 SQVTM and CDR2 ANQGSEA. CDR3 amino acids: CSVEGTRGTYEQYF. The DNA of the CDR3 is TGCAGCGTTGAGGGGACAAGGGGCACCTACGAGCAGTACTTC.

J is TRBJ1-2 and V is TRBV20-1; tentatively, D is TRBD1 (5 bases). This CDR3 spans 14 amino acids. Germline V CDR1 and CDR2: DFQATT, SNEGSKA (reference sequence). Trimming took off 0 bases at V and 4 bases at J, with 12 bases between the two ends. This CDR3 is CSARDRDSPYGYTF. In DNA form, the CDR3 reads TGCAGTGCTAGAGATCGAGACAGCCCCTATGGCTACACCTTC.

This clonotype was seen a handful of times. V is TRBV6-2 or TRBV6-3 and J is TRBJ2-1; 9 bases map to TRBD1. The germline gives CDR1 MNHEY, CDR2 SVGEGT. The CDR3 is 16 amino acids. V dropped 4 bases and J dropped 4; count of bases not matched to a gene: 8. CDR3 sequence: CASSSAQGAPYNEQFF. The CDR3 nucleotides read TGTGCCAGCAGTTCAGCACAGGGGGCGCCTTACAATGAGCAGTTCTTC.

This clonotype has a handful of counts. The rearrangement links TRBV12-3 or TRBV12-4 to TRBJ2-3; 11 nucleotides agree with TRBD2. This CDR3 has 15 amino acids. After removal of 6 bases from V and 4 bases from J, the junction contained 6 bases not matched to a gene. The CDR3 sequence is CASRLAGVVPDTQYF. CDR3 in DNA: TGTGCCAGCAGACTAGCGGGAGTGGTGCCAGATACGCAGTATTTT.